This T cell receptor beta chain was recorded in a study of blood T cell repertoires in COVID-19. Study-wide context: From T cells, B-cell-depleted T cells, or PBMCs came the material, which was cDNA or gDNA.

The length of the CDR3 is 17 residues. Germline CDR1 LNHDA, CDR2 SQIVND (reference sequence). V dropped 7 bases and J dropped 5 bases, with 24 bases sitting between them. Original data processing: Reference gene primers were amplified, and this amplification served to estimate nucleated cell counts. Profiling relied on immunoSEQ multiplex PCR, and the TCRdb table lists in-frame clones only, not all of them. V, J and clone size were drawn from that table, and D and trimming were deduced from the DNA. The sample holds 25,000 to 35,000 clones; around 72% are singletons and the top ten take around 20%. The source is a boy aged 2-15 years with active or convalescent COVID-19. The rearrangement links TRBV19 to TRBJ2-1, with D tentatively TRBD2 (5 bases). What was sequenced was peripheral blood. CDR3 amino acids: CASTPGQIRGYHNEQFF. CDR3 bases: TGTGCCAGTACCCCCGGCCAGATTCGGGGATATCACAATGAGCAGTTCTTC.